This T cell receptor beta chain was profiled in a study of OX40 agonist ivuxolimab in advanced cancers. Study as a whole: While on treatment, patients had intravenous ivuxolimab at 0.01 to 10 mg/kg every 2 weeks. Study results and limitations: The authors also found low normalized T-cell clonal expansion in some nonresponders. Among T cells, CD8+ cells averaged more expanded clones than CD4+ cells.

Autoimmune disease history or systemic immunosuppression led to patients being barred. Data came from immunoSEQ multiplex PCR; TCRdb stores just in-frame clones and leaves some out. Among almost 35,000 clones listed, 65% to 80% were seen once. CDR3 size: 15 residues. V lost 1 base, J lost 3 bases, and 5 bases stayed unmatched. CDR1 is MGHRA, CDR2 YSYEKL, per germline. A note on this clone: What it binds is unknown.

The input for sequencing was CD4+ or CD8+ T cells sorted from blood, taken in a trial of the OX40 agonist ivuxolimab. This sequence joins TRBV4-1 and TRBJ2-7, with TRBD1 matching over 8 bases. The receptor comes from an adult with an advanced solid tumor such as melanoma, head and neck, liver or kidney cancer. The CDR3 spells CASSQGGTGSYEQYF. For the CDR3, the DNA is TGCGCCAGCAGCCAAGGCGGGACAGGAAGCTACGAGCAGTACTTC.